Reported below is one TCR beta chain. This clone's antigen is unknown. Base qualities were left out, and no much larger clone turns up one base away. Another Seattle source contributed samples from volunteer blood donors who had recovered from COVID-19. Collaborating institutions collected whole blood in K2EDTA tubes following their own protocols. For TCRbeta analysis, collaborators shipped samples as frozen whole blood, isolated PBMCs, or DNA extracted from either of those sample types. According to the germline V gene, CDR1 reads SGHVS and CDR2 reads FQNEAQ. A distance of 11 bases separates the germline ends of V and J, which lose 1 base and 5 bases respectively. The CDR3 has 14 amino acids, counting the end cysteine and phenylalanine. Of the read, only the CDR3 DNA is kept; its 42 bases are in frame from base 1. TCRbeta CDR3 regions were amplified from genomic DNA using the immunoSEQ Assay, a bias-controlled multiplex PCR. As for how the authors treated the data: Within the assay, amplification of reference gene primers was used to estimate how many nucleated cells each sample contained. To quantify the absolute abundance of each unique TCRbeta CDR3 rearrangement, sequence reads were collapsed and filtered. For each sample, productive Simpson clonality was calculated as the square root of Simpson's diversity index over productive rearrangements. As stored in TCRdb, this immuneACCESS dataset retains in-frame rearrangements with V and J assigned. A fraction of the clones does not appear; measured against another copy, unresolved V genes explain less than half of the discrepancy, and the remainder lacks a known reason. V, J and clone size are taken as reported in that table, and D and trimming were inferred from the DNA itself. The table for this sample lists a few hundred thousand clones; around 78% of them were counted only once. The ten largest clones add up to 3.5% to 5.5% of the sample.

This specimen comes from a study of blood T cell repertoires in COVID-19 (dated by TCRdb to about 2020). Background on the whole study: The collaborator samples originated in the United States, Italy and Spain and spanned the acute and convalescent phases of COVID-19. The prospective study material was composed of cDNA or gDNA derived from T cells, B-cell-depleted T cells, or PBMCs. The dataset comprised deeply sampled blood TCRbeta repertoires from subjects exposed to, actively infected with, or recovered from COVID-19. A freely available public database, intended as a resource for researchers studying the immune response to SARS-CoV-2, is where the repertoires were released. The samples were drawn from two sources: the first 160 participants of the ongoing ImmuneRACE study, and over 1,000 subjects contributed by 6 global collaborators. Nearly every sample came with metadata listing a de-identified subject ID, COVID-19 status, age in years and sex. HLA class I and class II types, where available, came from metadata supplied by the sample provider rather than from assay-based typing.

What the authors observed across the whole study: Clinical and demographic metadata were provided uncurated, with the amount varying by source and participant.

What was sequenced was peripheral blood. This receptor was obtained from a man between 60 and 70 years old who had recovered from COVID-19. The chain is encoded by TRBV7-8 joined to TRBJ1-1; the D segment cannot be called with confidence. The DNA sequence follows: TGTGCCAGCAGCTTAGGTTCCGGGAGTACTGAAGCTTTCTTT. The translation is CASSLGSGSTEAFF.